The 23 T cell receptor beta chains in this list originate from one sample, sequenced in a study of T-cell memory formation after mild COVID-19 (dated by TCRdb to the early 2020s). Libraries were made using 5' RACE. The reads were generated on an Illumina NovaSeq 6000. The public reads were reanalyzed by TCRdb: fastp trimming at Q25, MiXCR alignment, in-frame beta chains only. Every entry covers one CDR3 protein and lists the most common genes and DNA from its rows. The sample contains 150,000 to 200,000 distinct CDR3 sequences, around 13% of them found a single time. The ten largest clones capture roughly an eighth of the sample. The sample taken for sequencing was PBMCs or a T cell subset sorted from them (not recorded which). These receptors came from an adult woman who had mild COVID-19 (a few samples of this study predate the infection). The sample titles of this study are shuffled in the database, so cell type and time point are left out; the donor was told from shared clones.

This clonotype turned up a few times. The gene calls are TRBV12-3 or TRBV12-4 and TRBJ1-1; D remains unclear. The CDR3 runs to 12 residues. Trimming pared 2 bases from V and 7 bases from J, leaving 8 bases between. In DNA form, the CDR3 reads TGTGCCAGCAGTTTATTCCCGAATGAAGCTTTCTTT. As protein: CASSLFPNEAFF.

This clonotype has a handful of counts. J is TRBJ2-7 and V is TRBV5-4; D call uncertain. Germline CDR1 is SGHNT and CDR2 is YYREEE (reference sequence). This CDR3 is built from 12 residues. Trimming took off 2 bases at V and 5 bases at J, with 8 bases between the two ends. CDR3 loop: CASSLPLDEQYF. The CDR3, as DNA: TGTGCCAGCAGCTTACCCCTGGACGAGCAGTACTTC.

This chain connects TRBV7-2 to TRBJ2-3; maybe TRBD1 (5 bases). The CDR3 spans 14 residues. The V gene lost 1 base and the J gene lost 7 bases, with 12 bases spanning the gap. Germline lookup yields CDR1 SGHTA and CDR2 FQGNSA. CDR3 DNA: TGTGCCAGCAGCTTAGGCTACAACAGGAATACGCAGTATTTT. Protein product: CASSLGYNRNTQYF.

The rearrangement uses TRBV2 and TRBJ1-6, with a weak D call TRBD1 (6 bases). Germline V CDR1 and CDR2: SNHLY, FYNNEI. The V and J ends lost 4 bases and 5 bases respectively, with 12 bases between them. This CDR3 comprises 15 residues. CDR3 amino acids: CASSVGGGDNSPLHF. CDR3 in DNA: TGTGCCAGCAGTGTTGGAGGGGGAGATAATTCACCCCTCCACTTT.

The chain links TRBV9 to TRBJ2-1; TRBD2 is a possible D gene (5 bases). The V end was cut by 0 bases, the J end by 8 bases, with 15 bases between. The CDR3 has 15 residues. The germline V gene has CDR1 SGDLS and CDR2 YYNGEE. The CDR3 DNA sequence: TGTGCCAGCAGCGTAGCAGCGCGGGTTTTTGATGAGCAGTTCTTC. This translates into CASSVAARVFDEQFF.

This chain uses TRBV4-3 with TRBJ1-5; the D gene is possibly TRBD1 (6 bases). This CDR3 spans 15 amino acids. The V and J ends lost 6 bases and 0 bases respectively, with 12 bases between them. Germline CDR1 LGHNA, CDR2 YSLEER. This CDR3 reads CASSLDRDSNQPQHF. The CDR3 bases are TGCGCCAGCAGTCTGGACAGAGATAGCAATCAGCCCCAGCATTTT.

The rearrangement joins TRBV7-3 to TRBJ2-2; D call uncertain. Germline V CDR1 and CDR2: SGHTA, FQGTGA. This CDR3 region has 14 residues. V gave up 5 bases and J gave up 5 bases, with 12 bases separating them. CDR3: CASSPGLGTGELFF. The CDR3 coding sequence is TGTGCCAGCAGCCCCGGGTTGGGGACCGGGGAGCTGTTTTTT.

The chain joins TRBV12-3 or TRBV12-4 to TRBJ2-4; no reliable D call. CDR3 length: 11 amino acids. Between the trimmed V and J ends, which lost 6 bases and 4 bases, there was a span of 4 bases. This CDR3 reads CASSLKNIQYF. CDR3 sequence (DNA): TGTGCCAGCAGCCTAAAAAACATTCAGTACTTC.

This clonotype was observed a few times. The chain is built from TRBV10-3 and TRBJ2-1; D is tentatively TRBD1 or TRBD2 (5 bases each). The CDR3 is 14 residues long. Per germline, CDR1 ENHRY and CDR2 SYGVKD. Trimming removed 11 bases from V and 0 bases from J, with 14 bases in between. For the CDR3, the DNA is TGTGCCTCCTTGGGGGAGCACTCCTACAATGAGCAGTTCTTC. It codes for CASLGEHSYNEQFF.

In its sample, this clonotype was seen a few times. V is TRBV4-2 and J is TRBJ1-1, with D tentatively TRBD1 (5 bases). Per germline, CDR1 LGHNA and CDR2 YNFKEQ. Trimming left V 0 bases short and J 4 bases short, with 24 bases between. The CDR3 is made up of 19 amino acids. The CDR3 loop reads CASSQDPEWGGGGSTEAFF. The CDR3 region has the DNA TGTGCCAGCAGCCAAGATCCGGAGTGGGGTGGGGGAGGAAGCACTGAAGCTTTCTTT.

Only a few counts were recorded for this clonotype. The chain employs TRBV7-9 and TRBJ2-5; possibly TRBD2 for D (6 bases). Trimming removed 8 bases at V and 0 bases at J, with 10 bases between. Germline values: CDR1 SEHNR, CDR2 FQNEAQ (reference sequence). The CDR3 sequence is 13 residues long. CDR3 sequence reads: CASGEVHQETQYF. CDR3 nucleotide sequence: TGTGCCAGCGGGGAGGTGCACCAAGAGACCCAGTACTTC.

The chain couples TRBV6-5 to TRBJ2-6; TRBD1 might be the D (5 bases). This CDR3 is built from 14 residues. V was cut by 3 bases and J by 4 bases, with 7 bases left in between. Germline V CDR1 and CDR2: MNHEY, SVGAGI. Here the CDR3 reads CASSYQGGANVLTF. In DNA, the CDR3 is TGTGCCAGCAGTTATCAGGGCGGGGCCAACGTCCTGACTTTC.

This clonotype was counted between two and nine times. A junction boundary mismatches the germline segment, possibly from a read error. The rearrangement links TRBV27 to TRBJ2-3; maybe TRBD2 (6 bases). This CDR3 has 13 residues. Germline CDR1 and CDR2: MNHEY and SMNVEV (reference sequence). The CDR3 spells CATSRGMGDTQYF. The DNA of the CDR3 is TGTGCCACCAGTCGGGGGATGGGAGATACGCAGTATTTT.

This clonotype has a handful of counts. The chain employs TRBV7-8 and TRBJ2-3; D is uncertain. Between the trimmed V and J ends, which lost 4 bases and 0 bases, there was a span of 11 bases. Germline loops: CDR1 SGHVS, CDR2 FQNEAQ. The CDR3 consists of 15 residues. The CDR3 loop is CASSSQVLSTDTQYF. The CDR3 DNA reads TGTGCCAGCAGCTCCCAGGTCTTAAGCACAGATACGCAGTATTTT.

The chain recombines TRBV4-1 with TRBJ2-1; D is ambiguous. The CDR3 loop spans 16 amino acids. Looked up from germline, CDR1 is MGHRA and CDR2 is YSYEKL. Trimming removed 1 base from V and 0 bases from J, with 10 bases in between. CDR3 sequence (DNA): TGCGCCAGCAGCCAAGTCGGACGTGGCTCCTACAATGAGCAGTTCTTC. Translation gives CASSQVGRGSYNEQFF.

This clonotype has just a few counts. V usage is TRBV7-2 and J usage is TRBJ2-3; no firm D call. The CDR3 extends over 17 amino acids. The germline gives CDR1 SGHTA, CDR2 FQGNSA. Trimming left V 6 bases short and J 2 bases short, with 21 bases between. The CDR3 loop is CASSFLTLIGPTDTQYF. The CDR3 DNA reads TGTGCCAGCAGTTTCCTGACCCTTATTGGGCCCACAGATACGCAGTATTTT.

J is TRBJ2-1 and V is TRBV9; 16 positions agree with TRBD2. The germline V gene encodes CDR1 SGDLS and CDR2 YYNGEE. The CDR3 has 17 amino acids. With 4 bases clipped from V and 5 bases from J, the junction kept 6 bases outside the gene matches. In DNA, the CDR3 is TGTGCCAGCAGCCCCCTCGGGACTAGCGGGGGGGACAATGAGCAGTTCTTC. This sequence encodes CASSPLGTSGGDNEQFF.

This clonotype was found many times. The chain employs TRBV7-9 and TRBJ2-1; 8 positions match TRBD1. CDR1 is SEHNR, CDR2 FQNEAQ, per germline (reference sequence). The CDR3 extends over 16 amino acids. V was pared by 5 bases and J by 8 bases, with 14 bases of the junction left unmatched. Here the CDR3 reads CASSPGQDSFFDEQFF. The CDR3 DNA sequence: TGTGCCAGCAGCCCGGGACAGGATAGTTTTTTCGATGAGCAGTTCTTC.

This clonotype was recorded many times. CDR3 amino acids: CASSPSSGTIRGEQYF. In DNA form, the CDR3 reads TGTGCCAGCAGCCCATCCTCCGGGACTATCCGCGGGGAGCAGTACTTC. The J gene is TRBJ2-7, the V gene TRBV3-1; 7 nucleotides agree with TRBD2. This CDR3 contains 16 residues. V shed 4 bases and J 7 bases; nucleotides not matched to a gene: 16. Germline V gene sequence: CDR1 LGHDT, CDR2 YNNKEL (reference sequence).

V and J are TRBV12-3 or TRBV12-4 and TRBJ1-1; TRBD1 agrees at 7 bases. After removal of 4 bases from V and 6 bases from J, the junction contained 5 bases not matched to a gene. The CDR3 spans 13 residues. CDR3 loop: CASSSGGAAEAFF. CDR3 DNA sequence: TGTGCCAGCAGTTCAGGGGGGGCGGCTGAAGCTTTCTTT.

There are many counts of this clonotype. The chain uses TRBV7-6 and TRBJ2-7, with TRBD1 identical over 10 bases. Germline V gives CDR1 SGHVS, CDR2 FNYEAQ. V gave up 5 bases and J gave up 5 bases; unmatched junction bases: 9. The CDR3 length is 15 residues. DNA of the CDR3: TGTGCCAGCAGCCTTTACCTCGGACAGGGGGACGAGCAGTACTTC. This gives the protein CASSLYLGQGDEQYF. Drawing the rest from reference TRBV7-6 and TRBJ2-7, the complete variable domain is GAGVSQSPRYKVTKRGQDVALRCDPISGHVSLYWYRQALGQGPEFLTYFNYEAQQDKSGLPNDRFSAERPEGSISTLTIQRTEQRDSAMYRCASSLYLGQGDEQYFGPGTRLTVT.

This clonotype turned up a few times. The chain has TRBV13 and TRBJ2-3; 7 bases match TRBD2. The trim removed 2 bases at V and 0 bases at J, leaving 8 bases unmatched. The CDR3 runs to 17 residues. The V gene's germline CDR1 is PRHDT and CDR2 FYEKMQ (reference sequence). The CDR3 region has the DNA TGTGCCAGCAGCTTATTCCGGGAGGCCTATAGCACAGATACGCAGTATTTT. Translated, it gives CASSLFREAYSTDTQYF.

This chain joins TRBV6-5 and TRBJ2-5, with TRBD2 identical over 10 bases. The germline V gene has CDR1 MNHEY and CDR2 SVGAGI. J gave up 5 bases and V 6 bases, and 15 bases lay outside the gene matches. The CDR3 is 17 amino acids. The CDR3 DNA reads TGTGCCAGCAGAAGCTCTGAACTAGCGGGAATTTATGAGACCCAGTACTTC. This translates into CASRSSELAGIYETQYF.